These T cell receptor beta chains were read from a single sample in a study of beta chain features in type 1 diabetes. Some clones are missing from TCRdb's copy, which holds only in-frame ones; the method was immunoSEQ multiplex PCR. Seen here are 250,000 to 350,000 clones, 14% observed once, and the top ten hold over 5%. The material sequenced was central memory CD4+ T cells from blood. These receptors originate from a young man in good health. Both conserved end residues are part of each CDR3. The order of the fields is clone size, D gene, J gene, V gene, CDR3 DNA, CDR3 protein. A D gene is named only where the DNA matches it firmly. Clone size is not always given. Where it is, it says once, few, many or a class for expanded clones.

size: many; D: .; J: TRBJ2-1; V: TRBV19; DNA: TGTGCCAGTAGTATCACCGGGACAGCGGGCAATGAGCAGTTCTTC; CDR3: CASSITGTAGNEQFF
size: .; D: .; J: TRBJ1-5; V: TRBV2; DNA: TGTGCCAGCATGGGGGGGTATCAGCCCCAGCATTTT; CDR3: CASMGGYQPQHF
size: few; D: .; J: TRBJ2-2; V: TRBV9; DNA: TGTGCCAGCAGCGTAGACGGCGGAGGGAACACCGGGGAGCTGTTTTTT; CDR3: CASSVDGGGNTGELFF
size: .; D: TRBD1; J: TRBJ2-7; V: TRBV5-1; DNA: TGCGCCAGCAGCTTGGAAAAGGCAGGGGGCGGGCCCTACGAGCAGTACTTC; CDR3: CASSLEKAGGGPYEQYF
size: .; D: TRBD2; J: TRBJ2-3; V: TRBV7-2; DNA: TGTGCCAGCAGCTTGGCTAGCGGGGGTACAGATACGCAGTATTTT; CDR3: CASSLASGGTDTQYF
size: few; D: .; J: TRBJ2-5; V: TRBV4-2; DNA: TGTGCCAGCAGCTTGGTCGCTCGTCCCGAAGAGACCCAGTACTTC; CDR3: CASSLVARPEETQYF
size: .; D: .; J: TRBJ1-1; V: TRBV7-2; DNA: TGTGCCAGCAGCTTATACGGGGTATCCGAGGCTTTCTTT; CDR3: CASSLYGVSEAFF
size: few; D: .; J: TRBJ1-1; V: TRBV11-2; DNA: TGTGCCAGCAGCTTAGTTTTGTCGGGGACTGAAGCTTTCTTT; CDR3: CASSLVLSGTEAFF
size: .; D: .; J: TRBJ1-1; V: TRBV5-4; DNA: TGTGCCACCAAATGGGGTCGGAACACTGAAGCTTTCTTT; CDR3: CATKWGRNTEAFF
size: .; D: .; J: TRBJ2-3; V: TRBV7-2; DNA: TGTGCCAGCAGCTTACGGGGGAGTGTGACAGATACGCAGTATTTT; CDR3: CASSLRGSVTDTQYF
size: few; D: .; J: TRBJ2-3; V: TRBV9; DNA: TGTGCCAGCAGCGTAGCTCTCGCGAAGGATACGCAGTATTTT; CDR3: CASSVALAKDTQYF